One sample yielded the 21 T cell receptor beta chains listed below, sequenced in a study of CD8+ T cells in alopecia areata. Once sorted, CD4+ cells from about 5 patients yielded CD25+CD127- cells. Reverse transcribed after extraction, RNA yielded cDNA as the sequencing template. Produced via immunoSEQ multiplex PCR; TCRdb's table is partial and in-frame only. The table records some 20,000 clones, roughly two thirds of them present only once. Sequences were obtained from CD4+ Tregs sorted from blood. All receptors derive from a human donor with alopecia areata.

There are a few counts of this clone. V gene TRBV4-3 combines with J gene TRBJ2-7, with a weak D call TRBD1 (5 bases). Trimming cost V 3 bases and J 3 bases, with 24 bases left between them. The germline V gene has CDR1 LGHNA and CDR2 YSLEER. This CDR3 region has 18 residues. CDR3 sequence (DNA): TGCGCCAGCAGCCAGCCCGACCCGCCGCAGGGATCTCTCTACGAGCAGTACTTC. Translated, it gives CASSQPDPPQGSLYEQYF.

This clone has only a few counts. This rearrangement joins TRBV14 to TRBJ2-7; D might be TRBD1 (6 bases). The V gene lost 4 bases and the J gene lost 1 base, with 11 bases spanning the gap. Germline V gene lookup returns CDR1 SGHDN and CDR2 FVKESK. The CDR3 covers 14 residues. Written as DNA, the CDR3 is TGTGCCAGCAGCCCCTTTAGGGGGTCCTACGAGCAGTACTTC. Its translation is CASSPFRGSYEQYF.

The chain has TRBV5-4 and TRBJ2-7; 16 nucleotides align to TRBD2. J gave up 2 bases and V 4 bases, and 3 bases lay outside the gene matches. Germline CDR1 is SGHNT and CDR2 is YYREEE (reference sequence). The CDR3 spans 16 residues. The CDR3 loop reads CASSPGTSGGAYEQYF. CDR3 sequence (DNA): TGTGCCAGCAGCCCCGGGACTAGCGGGGGGGCCTACGAGCAGTACTTC.

This CDR3 reads CAWSRRVLQPQHF. In DNA form, the CDR3 reads TGTGCCTGGAGTCGAAGGGTGTTGCAGCCCCAGCATTTT. The chain carries TRBV30 and TRBJ1-5; unclear D gene. CDR3 length equals 13 residues. Germline V gene sequence: CDR1 GTSNPN, CDR2 SVGIG (reference sequence). V lost 2 bases, J lost 7 bases, and 12 bases lay in between.

The chain combines TRBV9 with TRBJ1-6; D is unresolved. Germline V gene data show CDR1 as SGDLS and CDR2 as YYNGEE. With 0 bases removed from V and 10 bases from J, the gap between germline ends came to 8 bases. This CDR3 has 13 residues. CDR3 residues: CASSVDLESPLHF. The DNA of the CDR3 is TGTGCCAGCAGCGTAGACCTTGAATCACCCCTCCACTTT.

This clone appeared a few times. V and J are TRBV4-1 and TRBJ2-1; D perhaps matches TRBD2 (6 bases). The germline gives CDR1 MGHRA, CDR2 YSYEKL. The CDR3 runs 15 residues. Deletions cut 0 bases from V and 7 bases from J, with 13 bases between. This chain's CDR3 is CASSQEGLFGNEQFF. DNA for the CDR3: TGCGCCAGCAGCCAAGAGGGACTCTTTGGGAATGAGCAGTTCTTC.

Only one count was recorded for this clone. The J gene is TRBJ1-2, the V gene TRBV6-1; D gene uncertain. The germline gives CDR1 MNHNS, CDR2 SASEGT. Trimming removed 3 bases at V and 6 bases at J, with 14 bases between. The CDR3 runs 14 residues. DNA for the CDR3: TGTGCCAGCAGTGAGTCTCGGTCGAACGATGGCTACACCTTC. It translates to CASSESRSNDGYTF.

The J gene is TRBJ2-5, the V gene TRBV29-1; the D gene is possibly TRBD2 (5 bases). CDR1 is SQVTM and CDR2 is ANQGSEA in the germline V gene. This CDR3 region has 13 residues. V dropped 7 bases and J dropped 5 bases, with 17 bases sitting between them. CDR3 sequence: CSACRGEGETQYF. The CDR3 nucleotides read TGCAGCGCGTGCCGGGGAGAAGGGGAGACCCAGTACTTC.

The rearrangement uses TRBV6-5 and TRBJ1-1; 7 bases match TRBD1. The V gene end was trimmed by 5 bases and the J gene end by 5 bases; junction bases not matched to a gene: 11. Germline V gives CDR1 MNHEY, CDR2 SVGAGI. The CDR3 runs to 15 residues. Here the CDR3 reads CASSPYMTGRTEAFF. The CDR3 nucleotides read TGTGCCAGCAGTCCCTATATGACAGGGAGGACTGAAGCTTTCTTT.

The genes are TRBV30 and TRBJ2-5, with D uncertain. The CDR3 length is 12 residues. V was trimmed by 3 bases and J by 2 bases, leaving 7 bases between them. CDR1 is GTSNPN and CDR2 is SVGIG in the germline V gene (reference sequence). This CDR3 is CAWRPGQETQYF. The DNA of the CDR3 is TGTGCCTGGAGACCAGGTCAAGAGACCCAGTACTTC.

The rearrangement joins TRBV4-1 to TRBJ2-2; a possible D gene is TRBD2 (5 bases). Trimming took off 1 base at V and 5 bases at J, with 8 bases between the two ends. The CDR3 covers 14 residues. The germline V gene has CDR1 MGHRA and CDR2 YSYEKL. DNA of the CDR3: TGCGCCAGCAGCCAAGTCAGACTAACCGGGGAGCTGTTTTTT. It yields the protein CASSQVRLTGELFF.

Only one count was recorded for this clone. The chain uses TRBV18 and TRBJ2-5; D is ambiguous. With 8 bases removed from V and 3 bases from J, the gap between germline ends came to 10 bases. The CDR3 length is 12 residues. Germline CDR1 and CDR2: KGHSH and LQKENI. The CDR3 here is CASHDNEETQYF. CDR3 DNA: TGTGCCAGCCACGACAACGAAGAGACCCAGTACTTC.

The gene calls are TRBV2 and TRBJ1-4; maybe TRBD1 (5 bases). The V gene lost 6 bases and the J gene lost 6 bases, with 14 bases spanning the gap. The germline CDR1 and CDR2 sequences are SNHLY and FYNNEI. The CDR3 sequence is 14 residues long. CDR3 sequence: CASRGVGRDEKLFF. The DNA of the CDR3 is TGTGCCAGCAGGGGGGTAGGACGCGATGAAAAACTGTTTTTT.

This clone was detected a few times. V is TRBV6-5 and J is TRBJ2-5; no reliable D call. The CDR3 totals 12 residues. The germline V gene has CDR1 MNHEY and CDR2 SVGAGI. Trimming pared 5 bases from V and 5 bases from J, leaving 9 bases between. The CDR3 loop is CASSGVRETQYF. CDR3 nucleotide sequence: TGTGCCAGCAGTGGGGTGCGGGAGACCCAGTACTTC.

In its sample, this clone was seen once. The genes are TRBV28 and TRBJ1-3; D possibly corresponds to TRBD1 (5 bases). CDR1 MDHEN and CDR2 SYDVKM come from the germline V gene. The V end lost 5 bases, the J end lost 2 bases, and 19 bases lay between the germline ends. The CDR3 is 17 residues long. The CDR3 sequence: CASSPLEGLGAGNTIYF. The CDR3 bases are TGTGCCAGCAGTCCCCTGGAGGGCTTGGGGGCTGGAAACACCATATATTTT.

This clone occurred a few times. The rearrangement links TRBV2 to TRBJ2-1, with a tentative D call TRBD2 (5 bases). The germline CDR1 and CDR2 sequences are SNHLY and FYNNEI. The CDR3 is made up of 10 amino acids. Trimming pared 8 bases from V and 9 bases from J, leaving 8 bases between. The DNA of the CDR3 is TGTGCCAGCGCCCTAGCTGAGCAGTTCTTC. Protein: CASALAEQFF.

This clone has only one observation. The chain combines TRBV5-6 with TRBJ1-1, with unresolved D. The V end lost 1 base, the J end lost 3 bases, and 10 bases lay between the germline ends. CDR3 length: 14 amino acids. The germline V gene has CDR1 SGHDT and CDR2 YYEEEE. The CDR3 loop is CASSLIAVDTEAFF. The CDR3 DNA sequence: TGTGCCAGCAGCTTGATAGCAGTGGACACTGAAGCTTTCTTT.

The chain is built from TRBV30 and TRBJ2-7; tentative D call: TRBD1 (6 bases). The V gene's germline CDR1 is GTSNPN and CDR2 SVGIG (reference sequence). CDR3 length: 11 residues. V lost 8 bases to trimming and J lost 5 bases, with 13 bases between them. The CDR3 reads CALGTFHEQYF. CDR3 nucleotide sequence: TGTGCCCTTGGGACATTCCACGAGCAGTACTTC.

The rearrangement joins TRBV18 to TRBJ1-1; no reliable D call. Trimming removed 1 base at V and 1 base at J, with 7 bases between. Germline V CDR1 and CDR2: KGHSH, LQKENI. The CDR3 covers 14 residues. This CDR3 is CASSPQSGNTEAFF. Written as DNA, the CDR3 is TGTGCCAGCTCACCACAATCTGGGAACACTGAAGCTTTCTTT.

This clone was seen more than once but under ten times. The chain couples TRBV19 to TRBJ2-3; D possibly corresponds to TRBD2 (6 bases). This CDR3 has 14 amino acids. From germline, CDR1 is LNHDA and CDR2 SQIVND (reference sequence). V lost 4 bases and J 5 bases, leaving 13 bases between the germline ends. In DNA form, the CDR3 reads TGTGCCAGTAGTAGCGGCGCAGCGGGAGATACGCAGTATTTT. Amino acids: CASSSGAAGDTQYF.

This chain connects TRBV5-1 to TRBJ1-6, with D maybe TRBD1 (6 bases). V lost 2 bases to trimming and J lost 7 bases, with 13 bases between them. Germline V gene lookup returns CDR1 SGHRS and CDR2 YFSETQ. This CDR3 has 15 amino acids. The CDR3 nucleotides are TGCGCCAGCAGCTTCGACAGGTTGTTCAATTCACCCCTCCACTTT. Translated: CASSFDRLFNSPLHF.